The 28 T cell receptor beta chains reported below all come from one sample, sequenced in a study of identical twins. TCRdb reprocessed the 5' RACE reads with MiXCR, giving one entry per CDR3 protein. The table includes nearly 900,000 distinct CDR3 sequences, over 9% detected once. Another study also made use of these data, one on yellow fever vaccine responses in identical twins.

Sequencing input: PBMCs. These receptors were obtained from a woman in her late teens or twenties in good health.

This clonotype was detected many times. The chain joins TRBV10-3 to TRBJ1-6; 7 nucleotides line up with TRBD1. The CDR3 is made up of 16 amino acids. V gave up 6 bases and J gave up 7 bases; unmatched junction bases: 12. The V gene's germline CDR1 is ENHRY and CDR2 SYGVKD. The CDR3 protein is CAIRDVLTGINSPLHF. DNA for the CDR3: TGTGCCATCAGAGACGTCCTGACAGGGATAAATTCACCCCTCCACTTT.

This clonotype was detected only a few times. In DNA, the CDR3 is TGTGCCACCAGTGACCCTACAGGGGGGACCTACAATGAGCAGTTCTTC. Translation: CATSDPTGGTYNEQFF. This chain joins TRBV24-1 and TRBJ2-1; 8 bases are a match to TRBD1. The CDR3 covers 16 residues. Germline CDR1 KGHDR, CDR2 SFDVKD. V lost 4 bases to trimming and J lost 2 bases; unmatched junction nucleotides: 6.

The chain combines TRBV4-1 with TRBJ2-2; 9 nucleotides align to TRBD2. The CDR3 runs 17 residues. V was clipped by 1 base and J by 7 bases; unmatched bases: 10. Germline lookup yields CDR1 MGHRA and CDR2 YSYEKL. CDR3 amino acids: CASSQGLAASRGGELFF. In nucleotides, the CDR3 is TGCGCCAGCAGCCAAGGACTAGCGGCGTCCCGCGGCGGGGAGCTGTTTTTT.

This clonotype was counted only a few times. The rearrangement uses TRBV28 and TRBJ1-6; a weak D match, TRBD1 (5 bases). The CDR3 spans 12 residues. The germline V gene encodes CDR1 MDHEN and CDR2 SYDVKM. Between the trimmed V and J ends, which lost 10 bases and 11 bases, there was a span of 15 bases. CDR3 sequence (DNA): TGTGCCACACGGGACCCCAATACACCCCTCCACTTT. Protein: CATRDPNTPLHF.

This clonotype was counted only a few times. The rearrangement links TRBV29-1 to TRBJ2-5; 10 bases match TRBD1. J gave up 3 bases and V 4 bases, and 17 bases lay outside the gene matches. Germline-derived CDR1 and CDR2 are SQVTM and ANQGSEA. The CDR3 contains 18 residues. The chain's CDR3 is CSVVLTGGHFLLEETQYF. CDR3 DNA: TGCAGCGTTGTTTTGACAGGGGGCCATTTTCTCTTAGAAGAGACCCAGTACTTC.

This sequence joins TRBV5-1 and TRBJ1-3; no clear D. Germline CDR1 SGHRS, CDR2 YFSETQ. The germline V and J ends were trimmed by 3 bases and 4 bases, with 8 bases remaining between them. The CDR3 is made up of 13 amino acids. As DNA, the CDR3 is TGCGCCAGCAGCTCCGGTGGGGGAAACACCATATATTTT. It encodes CASSSGGGNTIYF.

V and J are TRBV3-1 and TRBJ2-1; D is possibly TRBD1 or TRBD2 (5 bases each). Trimming stripped 4 bases from V and 2 bases from J, with 15 bases between. Germline-derived CDR1 and CDR2 are LGHDT and YNNKEL (reference sequence). The length of the CDR3 is 16 residues. CDR3 DNA: TGTGCCAGCAGCCTCCCTGGGGGTTTCACCTACAATGAGCAGTTCTTC. Translated, it gives CASSLPGGFTYNEQFF.

This clonotype showed up just once. J is TRBJ1-1 and V is TRBV3-1; D is possibly TRBD1 (6 bases). The CDR3 spans 13 residues. Germline V gene sequence: CDR1 LGHDT, CDR2 YNNKEL (reference sequence). Between the trimmed V and J ends, which lost 6 bases and 8 bases, there was a span of 16 bases. CDR3 residues: CASSPDGTREAFF. CDR3 DNA: TGTGCCAGCAGTCCCGACGGGACAAGAGAAGCTTTCTTT.

This clonotype was seen at least ten times. This CDR3 reads CASLVSYNSPLHF. The CDR3 coding sequence is TGTGCCAGCTTGGTTTCCTATAATTCACCCCTCCACTTT. V gene TRBV6-6 combines with J gene TRBJ1-6; D gene unclear. V was trimmed by 8 bases and J by 1 base, leaving 6 bases between them. This CDR3 has 13 residues. Germline assignment: CDR1 MNHNY and CDR2 SVGAGI (reference sequence).

V is TRBV15 and J is TRBJ1-5; 8 nucleotides align to TRBD1. The CDR3 spans 17 residues. CDR1 and CDR2 (germline): LNHNV, YYDKDF (reference sequence). J gave up 4 bases and V 0 bases, and 8 bases lay outside the gene matches. This CDR3 is CATSRDLWTGKNQPQHF. In DNA, the CDR3 is TGTGCCACCAGCAGAGATCTTTGGACAGGGAAAAATCAGCCCCAGCATTTT.

At least ten counts were recorded for this clonotype. The chain has TRBV11-2 and TRBJ2-3; D unclear. The CDR3 is made up of 14 amino acids. Trimming shortened V by 1 base and J by 0 bases, and 5 bases separated the two germline ends. CDR1 and CDR2 from the germline V gene are SGHAT and FQNNGV. The CDR3 DNA is TGTGCCAGCAGCTTAGCTCCTAGCACAGATACGCAGTATTTT. It specifies CASSLAPSTDTQYF.

The CDR3 DNA sequence: TGTGCCACCAGTGATTCCCCGGCCCGAGATACGCAGTATTTT. Protein: CATSDSPARDTQYF. The V call is TRBV24-1, the J call TRBJ2-3; D gene unclear. CDR3 length equals 14 residues. Trimming left V 2 bases short and J 5 bases short, with 10 bases between. CDR1 is KGHDR and CDR2 is SFDVKD in the germline V gene.

The rearrangement joins TRBV5-1 to TRBJ1-2, with 8 positions matching TRBD1. The CDR3 length is 14 residues. V lost 0 bases and J lost 7; bases outside the gene matches: 5. CDR1 and CDR2 (germline): SGHRS, YFSETQ. This CDR3 reads CASSLETGVGGYTF. CDR3 bases: TGCGCCAGCAGCTTGGAGACAGGGGTCGGTGGCTACACCTTC. The full variable domain, its missing parts supplied by reference TRBV5-1 and TRBJ1-2, is KAGVTQTPRYLIKTRGQQVTLSCSPISGHRSVSWYQQTPGQGLQFLFEYFSETQRNKGNFPGRFSGRQFSNSRSEMNVSTLELGDSALYLCASSLETGVGGYTFGSGTRLTVV.

There are a few counts of this clonotype. This chain uses TRBV10-2 with TRBJ2-7; 8 nucleotides line up with TRBD2. This CDR3 spans 15 amino acids. With 1 base clipped from V and 1 base from J, the junction kept 3 bases outside the gene matches. Germline lookup yields CDR1 WSHSY and CDR2 SAAADI. CDR3 sequence reads: CASSELVAGSYEQYV. The CDR3 coding sequence is TGCGCCAGCAGTGAGTTAGTAGCGGGGTCCTACGAGCAGTACGTC.

The V call is TRBV2, the J call TRBJ2-7; D remains ambiguous. V was trimmed by 10 bases and J by 0 bases, leaving 19 bases between them. The CDR3 totals 15 residues. The V gene's germline CDR1 is SNHLY and CDR2 FYNNEI. DNA for the CDR3: TGTGCCACCACCTTTCTTGGTGAAGTCTCCTACGAGCAGTACGTC. This codes for CATTFLGEVSYEQYV.

This clonotype was seen many times. This sequence joins TRBV6-1 and TRBJ2-7; 13 bases line up with TRBD2. Trimming removed 5 bases from V and 3 bases from J; junction bases left unmatched: 4. Germline V lookup: CDR1 MNHNS, CDR2 SASEGT. CDR3 size: 15 residues. The CDR3 DNA is TGTGCCAGCAGTCGAGGGACTAGCGGGATCTACGAGCAGTACTTC. Its protein product is CASSRGTSGIYEQYF.

This clonotype came up a few times. The rearrangement links TRBV3-1 to TRBJ1-1, with 7 bases fitting TRBD1. This CDR3 spans 14 amino acids. V was pared by 4 bases and J by 4 bases, with 6 bases of the junction left unmatched. Germline V gene lookup returns CDR1 LGHDT and CDR2 YNNKEL (reference sequence). CDR3 nucleotides: TGTGCCAGCAGCCTTCCGGGACAGACCACTGAAGCTTTCTTT. Translated: CASSLPGQTTEAFF.

This clonotype was counted between two and nine times. CDR3 in DNA: TGTGCCAGCAGCGATCGGTGGAGACAGGGGCAACGGGGGCAGTACTTC. Amino acids: CASSDRWRQGQRGQYF. The genes are TRBV7-7 and TRBJ2-7; 8 bases line up with TRBD1. Germline V gene data show CDR1 as SSHAT and CDR2 as FNYEAQ (reference sequence). This CDR3 spans 16 amino acids. V was clipped by 5 bases and J by 9 bases; unmatched bases: 18.

A single count supports this clonotype. The V and J genes are TRBV29-1 and TRBJ2-3; TRBD1 matches 12 bases. The V gene's germline CDR1 is SQVTM and CDR2 ANQGSEA. This CDR3 has 14 amino acids. J lost 8 bases, V lost 4 bases, and 7 bases had no gene match. This chain's CDR3 is CSVVPGQGALTQYF. DNA for the CDR3: TGCAGCGTTGTTCCGGGACAGGGGGCGCTTACGCAGTATTTT.

This chain joins TRBV9 and TRBJ1-4; D call uncertain. The CDR3 is made up of 14 amino acids. The germline V and J ends were trimmed by 2 bases and 3 bases, with 8 bases remaining between them. Germline lookup yields CDR1 SGDLS and CDR2 YYNGEE. CDR3 region: CASSVGTPNEKLFF. The CDR3 coding sequence is TGTGCCAGCAGCGTCGGTACCCCTAATGAAAAACTGTTTTTT.

This clonotype was counted at least ten times. The chain links TRBV5-5 to TRBJ2-3, with D hard to call. Per germline, CDR1 SGHKS and CDR2 YYEKEE (reference sequence). V lost 1 base, J lost 4 bases, and 7 bases lay in between. The CDR3 has 13 residues. CDR3 sequence reads: CASSLRAPDTQYF. The CDR3, as DNA: TGTGCCAGCAGCTTGAGGGCCCCAGATACGCAGTATTTT.

In its sample, this clonotype was seen a few times. The chain carries TRBV20-1 and TRBJ2-1; 8 bases match TRBD1. The CDR3 sequence is 14 residues long. With 8 bases clipped from V and 5 bases from J, the junction kept 11 bases outside the gene matches. CDR1 DFQATT and CDR2 SNEGSKA come from the germline V gene (reference sequence). CDR3 loop: CSKARDRTDNEQFF. CDR3 nucleotides: TGCAGTAAGGCCCGGGACAGGACTGACAATGAGCAGTTCTTC.

The table lists this clonotype with a few counts. The J gene is TRBJ2-2, the V gene TRBV23-1; possibly TRBD1 for D (6 bases). TRBV23-1 is annotated as an ORF whose role is uncertain. V gave up 0 bases and J gave up 2 bases, with 10 bases separating them. The CDR3 is 16 residues long. The CDR3 is CASSQSGDTNTGELFF. CDR3 coding DNA: TGCGCCAGCAGTCAATCTGGGGACACAAACACCGGGGAGCTGTTTTTT.

About this clonotype itself: This may be a read error, as it is one base from a much larger clone. The chain carries TRBV20-1 and TRBJ2-7; D unclear. V lost 0 bases and J lost 3, with 9 bases in between. The CDR3 is made up of 13 amino acids. The germline CDR1 and CDR2 sequences are DFQATT and SNEGSKA (reference sequence). The CDR3 spells CSARDKHSYEQYV. DNA of the CDR3: TGCAGTGCTAGAGACAAGCATAGCTACGAGCAGTACGTC.

J is TRBJ2-5 and V is TRBV7-2; no clear D gene. Trimming took off 6 bases at V and 4 bases at J, with 18 bases between the two ends. Germline values: CDR1 SGHTA, CDR2 FQGNSA. The CDR3 covers 15 residues. The CDR3: CASRSPGTPGETQYF. CDR3 DNA sequence: TGTGCCAGCAGAAGCCCGGGCACCCCCGGAGAGACCCAGTACTTC.

This clonotype has a handful of counts. The chain links TRBV5-1 to TRBJ1-2; the match to TRBD1 covers 7 bases. The ends lost 5 bases at V and 7 bases at J; junction bases unmatched: 11. The germline V gene encodes CDR1 SGHRS and CDR2 YFSETQ. The CDR3 runs to 14 residues. The CDR3 here is CASRDPGQISGYTF. In DNA form, the CDR3 reads TGCGCCAGCAGGGATCCGGGACAGATTTCTGGCTACACCTTC. Complete variable domain (other parts from reference TRBV5-1 and TRBJ1-2): KAGVTQTPRYLIKTRGQQVTLSCSPISGHRSVSWYQQTPGQGLQFLFEYFSETQRNKGNFPGRFSGRQFSNSRSEMNVSTLELGDSALYLCASRDPGQISGYTFGSGTRLTVV.

The chain has TRBV12-3 or TRBV12-4 and TRBJ2-1, with 8 bases identical to TRBD2. J was trimmed by 4 bases and V by 10 bases; bases with no gene match: 6. This CDR3 contains 13 residues. CDR3 sequence reads: CATLAGRYNEQFF. In DNA, the CDR3 is TGTGCCACCTTAGCGGGGAGGTACAATGAGCAGTTCTTC.

The V call is TRBV7-2, the J call TRBJ2-7; TRBD2 is a possible D gene (6 bases). Germline CDR1 reads SGHTA; CDR2 reads FQGNSA. The CDR3 consists of 15 residues. V lost 3 bases to trimming and J lost 1 base, with 13 bases between them. CDR3 residues: CASSFSPGTSYEQYF. For the CDR3, the DNA is TGTGCCAGCAGCTTTTCCCCCGGGACTTCCTACGAGCAGTACTTC.